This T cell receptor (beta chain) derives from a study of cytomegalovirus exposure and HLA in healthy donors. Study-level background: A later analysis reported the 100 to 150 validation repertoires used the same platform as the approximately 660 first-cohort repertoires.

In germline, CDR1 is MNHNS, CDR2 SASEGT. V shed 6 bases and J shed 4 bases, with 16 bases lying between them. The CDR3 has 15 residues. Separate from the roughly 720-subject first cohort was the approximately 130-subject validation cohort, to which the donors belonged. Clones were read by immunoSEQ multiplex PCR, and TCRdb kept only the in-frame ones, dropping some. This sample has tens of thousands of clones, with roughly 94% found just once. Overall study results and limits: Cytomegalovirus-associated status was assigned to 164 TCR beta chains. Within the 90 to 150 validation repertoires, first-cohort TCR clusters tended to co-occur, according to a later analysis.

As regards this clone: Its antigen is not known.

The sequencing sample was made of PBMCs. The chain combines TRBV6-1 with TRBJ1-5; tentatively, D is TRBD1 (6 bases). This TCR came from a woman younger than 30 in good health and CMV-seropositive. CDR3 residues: CASRQGATENQPQHF. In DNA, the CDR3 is TGTGCCAGCAGACAGGGCGCAACAGAAAATCAGCCCCAGCATTTT.